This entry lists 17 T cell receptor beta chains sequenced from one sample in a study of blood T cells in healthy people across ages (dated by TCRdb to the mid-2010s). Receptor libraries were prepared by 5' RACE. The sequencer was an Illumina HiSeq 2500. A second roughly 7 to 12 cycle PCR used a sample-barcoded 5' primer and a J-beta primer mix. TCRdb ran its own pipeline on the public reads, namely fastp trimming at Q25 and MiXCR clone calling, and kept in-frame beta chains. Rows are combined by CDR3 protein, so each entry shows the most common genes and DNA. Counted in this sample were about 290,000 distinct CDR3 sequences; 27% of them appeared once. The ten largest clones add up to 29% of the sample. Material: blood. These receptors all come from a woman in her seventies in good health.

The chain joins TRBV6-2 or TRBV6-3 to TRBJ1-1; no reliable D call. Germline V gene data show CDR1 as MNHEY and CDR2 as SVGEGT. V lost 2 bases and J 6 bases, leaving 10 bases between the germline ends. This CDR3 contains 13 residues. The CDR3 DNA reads TGTGCCAGCAGTTACCTACCAAGCCCTGAAGCTTTCTTT. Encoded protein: CASSYLPSPEAFF.

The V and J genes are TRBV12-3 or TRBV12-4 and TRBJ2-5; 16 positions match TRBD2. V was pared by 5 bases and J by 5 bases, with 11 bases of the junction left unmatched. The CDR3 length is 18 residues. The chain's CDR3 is CASSPGTSGRASMETQYF. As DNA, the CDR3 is TGTGCCAGCAGTCCCGGGACTAGCGGGAGGGCCTCAATGGAGACCCAGTACTTC.

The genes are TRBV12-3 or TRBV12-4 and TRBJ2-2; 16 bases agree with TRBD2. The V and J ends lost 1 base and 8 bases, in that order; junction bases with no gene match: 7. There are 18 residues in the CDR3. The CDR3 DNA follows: TGTGCCAGCAGTTTAGTGCCGGGACTAGCGGGAGGGCCTGGGGAGCTGTTTTTT. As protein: CASSLVPGLAGGPGELFF.

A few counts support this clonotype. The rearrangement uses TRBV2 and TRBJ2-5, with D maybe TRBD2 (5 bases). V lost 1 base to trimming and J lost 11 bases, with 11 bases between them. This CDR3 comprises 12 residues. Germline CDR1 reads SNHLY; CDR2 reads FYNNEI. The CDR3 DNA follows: TGTGCCAGCAGTGAAGATATGGGCGGGCAGTACTTC. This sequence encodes CASSEDMGGQYF.

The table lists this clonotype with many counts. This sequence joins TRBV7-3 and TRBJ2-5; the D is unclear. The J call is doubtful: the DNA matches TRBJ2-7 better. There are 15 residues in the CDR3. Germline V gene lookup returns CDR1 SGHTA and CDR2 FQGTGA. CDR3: CASSLTAGSANEQYF. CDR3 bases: TGTGCCAGCAGCTTAACGGCAGGATCGGCGAACGAGCAGTACTTC.

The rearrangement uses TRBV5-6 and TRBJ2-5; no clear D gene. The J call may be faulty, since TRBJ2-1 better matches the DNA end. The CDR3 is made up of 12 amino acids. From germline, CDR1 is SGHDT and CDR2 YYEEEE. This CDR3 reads CASNRRLGEQFF. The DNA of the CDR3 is TGTGCCAGCAATAGGCGGCTCGGCGAGCAGTTCTTC.

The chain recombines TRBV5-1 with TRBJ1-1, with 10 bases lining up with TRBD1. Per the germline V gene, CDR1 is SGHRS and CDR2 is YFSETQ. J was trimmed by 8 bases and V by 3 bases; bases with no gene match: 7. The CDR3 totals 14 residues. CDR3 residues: CASSSTGTGEEAFF. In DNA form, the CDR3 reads TGCGCCAGCAGCTCCACCGGGACAGGGGAGGAAGCTTTCTTT.

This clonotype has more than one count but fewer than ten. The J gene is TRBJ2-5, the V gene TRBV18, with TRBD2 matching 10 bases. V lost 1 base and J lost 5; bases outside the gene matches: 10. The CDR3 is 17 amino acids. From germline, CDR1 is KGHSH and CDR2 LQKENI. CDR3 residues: CASSPRRSSGRTETQYF. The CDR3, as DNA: TGTGCCAGCTCACCACGGCGAAGTAGCGGGAGGACGGAGACCCAGTACTTC.

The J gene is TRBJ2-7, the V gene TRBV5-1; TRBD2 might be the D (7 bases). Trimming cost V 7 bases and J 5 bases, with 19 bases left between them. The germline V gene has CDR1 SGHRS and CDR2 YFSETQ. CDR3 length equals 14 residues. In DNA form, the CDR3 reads TGCGCCAGCGCCTTAGGGGGGGCCCTCAACGAGCAGTACTTC. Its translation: CASALGGALNEQYF.

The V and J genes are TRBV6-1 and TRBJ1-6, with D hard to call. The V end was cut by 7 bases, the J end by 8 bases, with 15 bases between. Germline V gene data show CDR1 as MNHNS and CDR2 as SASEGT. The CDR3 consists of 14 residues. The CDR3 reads CASKLSGRDSPLHF. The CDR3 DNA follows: TGTGCCAGCAAATTATCGGGCCGGGATTCACCCCTCCACTTT.

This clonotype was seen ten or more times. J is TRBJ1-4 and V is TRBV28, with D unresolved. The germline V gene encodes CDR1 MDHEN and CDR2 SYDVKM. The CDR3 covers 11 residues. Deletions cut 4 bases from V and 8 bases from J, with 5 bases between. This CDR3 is CASSSTEKLFF. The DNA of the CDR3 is TGTGCCAGCAGTTCAACAGAAAAACTGTTTTTT. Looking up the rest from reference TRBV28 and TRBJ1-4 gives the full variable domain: DVKVTQSSRYLVKRTGEKVFLECVQDMDHENMFWYRQDPGLGLRLIYFSYDVKMKEKGDIPEGYSVSREKKERFSLILESASTNQTSMYLCASSSTEKLFFGSGTQLSVL.

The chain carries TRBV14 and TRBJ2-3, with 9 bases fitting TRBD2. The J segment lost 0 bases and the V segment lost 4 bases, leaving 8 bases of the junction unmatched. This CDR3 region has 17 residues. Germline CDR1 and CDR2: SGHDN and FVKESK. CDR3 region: CASSPGLASSSTDTQYF. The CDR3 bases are TGTGCCAGCAGCCCGGGACTAGCCTCCTCTAGCACAGATACGCAGTATTTT.

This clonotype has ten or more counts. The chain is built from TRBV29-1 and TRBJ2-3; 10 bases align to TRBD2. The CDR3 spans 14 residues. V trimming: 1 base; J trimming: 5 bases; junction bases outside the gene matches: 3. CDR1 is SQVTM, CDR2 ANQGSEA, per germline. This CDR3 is CSVEASGSVDTQYF. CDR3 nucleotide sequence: TGCAGCGTTGAAGCTAGCGGGAGTGTAGATACGCAGTATTTT.

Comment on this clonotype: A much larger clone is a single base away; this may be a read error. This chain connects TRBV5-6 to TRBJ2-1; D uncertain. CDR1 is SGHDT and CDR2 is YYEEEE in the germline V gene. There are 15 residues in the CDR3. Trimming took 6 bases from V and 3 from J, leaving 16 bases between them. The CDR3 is CASTEGCLGYNEQFF. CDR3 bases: TGTGCCAGCACCGAAGGGTGTCTTGGCTACAATGAGCAGTTCTTC.

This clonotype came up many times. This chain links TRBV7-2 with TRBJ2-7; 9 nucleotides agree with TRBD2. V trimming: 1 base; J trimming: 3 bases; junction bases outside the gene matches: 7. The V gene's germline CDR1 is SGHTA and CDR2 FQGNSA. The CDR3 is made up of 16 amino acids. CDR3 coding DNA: TGTGCCAGCAGCTTAGGACCGACTAGCGGAAACTACGAGCAGTACTTC. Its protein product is CASSLGPTSGNYEQYF.

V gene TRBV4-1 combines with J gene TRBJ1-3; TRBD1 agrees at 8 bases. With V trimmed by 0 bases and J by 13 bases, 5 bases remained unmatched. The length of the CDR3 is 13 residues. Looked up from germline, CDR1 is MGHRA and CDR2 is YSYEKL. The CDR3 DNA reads TGCGCCAGCAGCCAAGAACGGACAGGGAAAATATATTTT. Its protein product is CASSQERTGKIYF.

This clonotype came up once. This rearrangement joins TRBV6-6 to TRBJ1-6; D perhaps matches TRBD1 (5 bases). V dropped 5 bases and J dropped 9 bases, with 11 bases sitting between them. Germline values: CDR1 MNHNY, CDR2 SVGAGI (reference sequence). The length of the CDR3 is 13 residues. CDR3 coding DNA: TGTGCCAGCAGTCCCGGGACCGGTTCACCCCTCCACTTT. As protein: CASSPGTGSPLHF.